This T cell receptor (beta chain) comes out of a study of blood T cell repertoires in COVID-19. In the study overall: COVID-19 samples from acute and convalescent phases originated in the United States, Italy and Spain.

This clone was seen just once. The CDR3 is made up of 17 amino acids. The junction had 5 bases not matched to a gene; V was cut back by 0 bases and J by 0 bases. Per germline, CDR1 KGHSH and CDR2 LQKENI. Original analysis: Estimation of nucleated cell counts relied on the amplification of reference gene primers. Some clones are missing from TCRdb's copy, which holds only in-frame ones; the method was immunoSEQ multiplex PCR. V, J and clone size reflect that table, while D and trimming were determined from the DNA. The sample has 130,000 to 150,000 clones, about four fifths seen once. The source of this sequence is a human donor in a cohort sampled during active COVID-19. This chain uses TRBV18 with TRBJ2-3; TRBD1 matches at 8 bases. The sequenced sample consisted of peripheral blood. This CDR3 reads CASSPPDRGYSTDTQYF. For the CDR3, the DNA is TGTGCCAGCTCACCACCTGACAGGGGTTATAGCACAGATACGCAGTATTTT.